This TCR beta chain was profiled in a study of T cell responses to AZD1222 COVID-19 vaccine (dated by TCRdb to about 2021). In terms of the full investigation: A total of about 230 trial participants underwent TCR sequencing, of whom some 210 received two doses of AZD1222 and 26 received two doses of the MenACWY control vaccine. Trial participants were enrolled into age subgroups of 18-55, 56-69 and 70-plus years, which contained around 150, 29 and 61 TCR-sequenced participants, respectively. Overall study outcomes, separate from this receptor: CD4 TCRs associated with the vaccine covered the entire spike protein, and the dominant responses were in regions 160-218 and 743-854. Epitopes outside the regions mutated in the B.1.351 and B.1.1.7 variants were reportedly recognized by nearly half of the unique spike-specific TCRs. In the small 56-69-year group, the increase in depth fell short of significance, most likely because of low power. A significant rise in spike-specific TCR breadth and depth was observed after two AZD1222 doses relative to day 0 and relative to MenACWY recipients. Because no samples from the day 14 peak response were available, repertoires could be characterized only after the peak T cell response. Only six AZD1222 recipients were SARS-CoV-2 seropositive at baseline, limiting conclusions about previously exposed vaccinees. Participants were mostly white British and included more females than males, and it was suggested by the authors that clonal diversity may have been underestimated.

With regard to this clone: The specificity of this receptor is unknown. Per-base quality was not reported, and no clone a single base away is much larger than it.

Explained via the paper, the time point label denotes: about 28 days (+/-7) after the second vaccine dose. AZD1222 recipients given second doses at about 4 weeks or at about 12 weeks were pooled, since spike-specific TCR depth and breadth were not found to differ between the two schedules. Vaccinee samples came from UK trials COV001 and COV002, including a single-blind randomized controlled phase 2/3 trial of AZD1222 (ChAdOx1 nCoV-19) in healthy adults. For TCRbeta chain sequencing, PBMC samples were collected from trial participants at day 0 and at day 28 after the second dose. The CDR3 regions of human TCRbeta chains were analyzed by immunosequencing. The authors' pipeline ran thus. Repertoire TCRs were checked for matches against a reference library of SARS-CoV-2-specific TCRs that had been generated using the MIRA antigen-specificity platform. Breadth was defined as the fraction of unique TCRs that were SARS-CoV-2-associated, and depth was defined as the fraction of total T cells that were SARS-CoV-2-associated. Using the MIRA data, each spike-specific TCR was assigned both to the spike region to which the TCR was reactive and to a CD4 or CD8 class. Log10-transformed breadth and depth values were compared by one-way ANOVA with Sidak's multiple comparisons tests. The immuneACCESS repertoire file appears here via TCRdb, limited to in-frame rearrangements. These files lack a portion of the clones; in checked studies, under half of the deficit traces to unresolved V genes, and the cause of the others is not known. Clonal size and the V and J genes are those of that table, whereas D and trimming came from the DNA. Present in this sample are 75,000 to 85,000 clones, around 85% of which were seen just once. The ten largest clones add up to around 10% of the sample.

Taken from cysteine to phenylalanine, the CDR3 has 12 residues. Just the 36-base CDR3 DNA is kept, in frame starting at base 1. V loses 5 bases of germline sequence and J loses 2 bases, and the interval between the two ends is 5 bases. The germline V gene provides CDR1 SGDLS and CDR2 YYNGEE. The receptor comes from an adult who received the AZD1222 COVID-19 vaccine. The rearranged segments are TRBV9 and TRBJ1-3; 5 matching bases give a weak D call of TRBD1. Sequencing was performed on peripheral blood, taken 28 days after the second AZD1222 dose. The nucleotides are TGTGCCAGCAGGGGGGCTGGAAACACCATATATTTT. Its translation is CASRGAGNTIYF.